These 30 T cell receptor beta chains share one sample of origin, sequenced in a study of blood T cell repertoires in COVID-19. Measured with immunoSEQ multiplex PCR; TCRdb has only the in-frame clones, and not every one. The profile shows some 51,000 clones, 90% of them singletons. Material: peripheral blood. These TCRs come from a man aged 35-49 years with acute or convalescent COVID-19.

CDR3 loop: CSARIAAEAFF. The CDR3 coding sequence is TGCAGTGCTAGAATAGCGGCTGAAGCTTTCTTT. The rearrangement uses TRBV20-1 and TRBJ1-1; D is undetermined. The germline CDR1 and CDR2 sequences are DFQATT and SNEGSKA (reference sequence). The ends were cut back, 2 bases at V and 6 bases at J, with 7 bases in the middle. The CDR3 is made up of 11 amino acids.

A single count supports this clone. This sequence joins TRBV29-1 and TRBJ2-7; D not certain. The CDR3 loop spans 11 amino acids. V was shortened by 5 bases and J by 3 bases, with 8 bases between the two germline ends. Germline assignment: CDR1 SQVTM and CDR2 ANQGSEA. In DNA form, the CDR3 reads TGCAGCGTTCGAGATCACTACGAGCAGTACTTC. Protein product: CSVRDHYEQYF.

V and J are TRBV12-3 or TRBV12-4 and TRBJ2-7; TRBD1 agrees at 8 bases. The CDR3 consists of 13 residues. J was trimmed by 6 bases and V by 2 bases; bases with no gene match: 3. The DNA of the CDR3 is TGTGCCAGCAGTTTAACCAGGGGGCTCGAGCAGTACTTC. It yields the protein CASSLTRGLEQYF.

The chain combines TRBV5-8 with TRBJ1-4, with TRBD1 identical over 10 bases. The CDR3 loop spans 15 amino acids. Germline values: CDR1 SGHTS, CDR2 YDEGEE. Germline trimming cut 5 bases from V and 6 bases from J; bases unmatched to any gene: 7. The CDR3 here is CASSQLGTGDEKLFF. The CDR3 DNA sequence: TGTGCCAGCAGTCAGCTAGGGACAGGGGATGAAAAACTGTTTTTT. Full variable domain (rest looked up from reference TRBV5-8 and TRBJ1-4): EAGVTQSPTHLIKTRGQQATLRCSPISGHTSVYWYQQALGLGLQFLLWYDEGEERNRGNFPPRFSGRQFPNYSSELNVNALELEDSALYLCASSQLGTGDEKLFFGSGTQLSVL.

This chain connects TRBV6-5 to TRBJ1-1, with D tentatively TRBD1 (6 bases). Trimming took 8 bases from V and 2 from J, leaving 15 bases between them. The CDR3 sequence is 14 residues long. Germline loops: CDR1 MNHEY, CDR2 SVGAGI. In nucleotides, the CDR3 is TGTGCCAGCTTAGCAGGCAGGGGCAACACTGAAGCTTTCTTT. Translating gives CASLAGRGNTEAFF.

The chain carries TRBV27 and TRBJ1-2, with D uncertain. The V end lost 4 bases, the J end lost 0 bases, and 9 bases lay between the germline ends. The CDR3 runs to 14 residues. Germline CDR1 is MNHEY and CDR2 is SMNVEV (reference sequence). CDR3 coding DNA: TGTGCCAGCAGTTACAGTGTCCCTAACTATGGCTACACCTTC. Its protein product is CASSYSVPNYGYTF.

Only a few counts were recorded for this clone. This chain links TRBV7-8 with TRBJ2-7; 13 nucleotides match TRBD2. Trimming cost V 5 bases and J 4 bases; bases outside gene matches: 8. The CDR3 is 16 residues long. Germline V gives CDR1 SGHVS, CDR2 FQNEAQ. CDR3 bases: TGTGCCAGCAGCGAAGGACTAGCGGGAGAGTGGTACGAGCAGTACTTC. This gives the protein CASSEGLAGEWYEQYF.

This chain uses TRBV7-9 with TRBJ2-7; 9 nucleotides agree with TRBD2. The CDR3 length is 14 residues. J gave up 6 bases and V 2 bases, and 5 bases lay outside the gene matches. Germline-derived CDR1 and CDR2 are SEHNR and FQNEAQ (reference sequence). CDR3 bases: TGTGCCAGCAGCTTACTAGCGGGATTGCGCGAGCAGTACTTC. Protein: CASSLLAGLREQYF.

This chain links TRBV6-1 with TRBJ1-3; D not resolved. Germline V CDR1 and CDR2: MNHNS, SASEGT. The CDR3 runs to 15 residues. The ends were cut back, 3 bases at V and 8 bases at J, with 17 bases in the middle. The CDR3 DNA follows: TGTGCCAGCAGTGATAAACACCGGACTAGGGACACCATATATTTT. It is translated as CASSDKHRTRDTIYF.

The V and J genes are TRBV18 and TRBJ1-1; D unresolved. Trimming removed 6 bases at V and 4 bases at J, with 21 bases between. Per the germline V gene, CDR1 is KGHSH and CDR2 is LQKENI. The CDR3 has 16 residues. DNA of the CDR3: TGTGCCAGCTCGCCAAGTTTAGTCCTGGAGGGCACTGAAGCTTTCTTT. Protein product: CASSPSLVLEGTEAFF.

The V and J genes are TRBV4-3 and TRBJ1-6; 8 nucleotides match TRBD1. Losses at the gene ends were 8 bases for V and 1 base for J; bases not matched to a gene: 10. CDR3 size: 17 residues. Germline CDR1 and CDR2: LGHNA and YSLEER. The CDR3, as DNA: TGCGCCAGCCTAAAGCCAGGGGGCAGATCCTATAATTCACCCCTCCACTTT. Its translation: CASLKPGGRSYNSPLHF.

V usage is TRBV7-9 and J usage is TRBJ2-1, with D maybe TRBD2 (6 bases). The CDR3 has 13 amino acids. CDR1 is SEHNR, CDR2 FQNEAQ, per germline (reference sequence). The V gene lost 1 base and the J gene lost 6 bases, with 7 bases spanning the gap. This CDR3 reads CASSLVGGNEQFF. CDR3 coding DNA: TGTGCCAGCAGCTTAGTCGGGGGCAATGAGCAGTTCTTC.

The chain uses TRBV20-1 and TRBJ2-1; TRBD2 might be the D (5 bases). The CDR3 sequence is 11 residues long. CDR1 and CDR2 from the germline V gene are DFQATT and SNEGSKA (reference sequence). Trimming took off 0 bases at V and 12 bases at J, with 9 bases between the two ends. CDR3 loop: CSARDPRGQFF. The CDR3 DNA is TGCAGTGCTAGAGATCCCCGGGGGCAGTTCTTC.

The V call is TRBV27, the J call TRBJ1-2; the D is unclear. Looked up from germline, CDR1 is MNHEY and CDR2 is SMNVEV (reference sequence). The V and J ends lost 10 bases and 4 bases respectively, with 19 bases between them. The CDR3 runs 14 residues. The CDR3 DNA reads as TGTGCCACCAGACCCTCCGGGGAGATCTATGGCTACACCTTC. It yields the protein CATRPSGEIYGYTF.

The rearrangement joins TRBV30 to TRBJ1-2; TRBD1 is a possible D gene (6 bases). V was clipped by 2 bases and J by 6 bases, with 16 bases between them. This CDR3 has 14 amino acids. The germline V gene has CDR1 GTSNPN and CDR2 SVGIG (reference sequence). The CDR3 DNA sequence: TGTGCCTGGAGTCAGAGACTCGCAGGGGATGGCTACACCTTC. Protein product: CAWSQRLAGDGYTF.

J is TRBJ1-1 and V is TRBV6-1; D gene uncertain. This CDR3 is built from 13 residues. The V end lost 3 bases, the J end lost 6 bases, and 11 bases lay between the germline ends. The germline CDR1 and CDR2 sequences are MNHNS and SASEGT. DNA for the CDR3: TGTGCCAGCAGTGAGAGGGCCCCACCTGAAGCTTTCTTT. Translation: CASSERAPPEAFF.

The chain is built from TRBV7-2 and TRBJ1-1; D gene unclear. The CDR3 runs 14 residues. V lost 1 base to trimming and J lost 2 bases, with 8 bases between them. CDR1 is SGHTA, CDR2 FQGNSA, per germline. Written as DNA, the CDR3 is TGTGCCAGCAGCTTAGACGTCAGAAACACTGAAGCTTTCTTT. It encodes CASSLDVRNTEAFF.

The chain couples TRBV3-1 (or the pseudogene TRBV3-2) to TRBJ2-1; 8 bases map to TRBD2. The CDR3 contains 15 residues. V gave up 0 bases and J gave up 7 bases; unmatched junction bases: 5. Germline lookup yields CDR1 LGHDT and CDR2 YNNKEL (reference sequence). CDR3 protein: CASSQELAGRNEQFF. The CDR3 DNA follows: TGTGCCAGCAGCCAAGAATTAGCGGGAAGGAATGAGCAGTTCTTC.

A single count supports this clone. This chain joins TRBV7-2 and TRBJ1-5, with D hard to call. Germline V CDR1 and CDR2: SGHTA, FQGNSA. V was shortened by 1 base and J by 5 bases, with 6 bases between the two germline ends. The CDR3 has 13 residues. CDR3 DNA: TGTGCCAGCAGCTTAGTTTCGGATCAGCCCCAGCATTTT. This codes for CASSLVSDQPQHF.

J is TRBJ2-5 and V is TRBV25-1; maybe TRBD2 (5 bases). Per the germline V gene, CDR1 is MGHDK and CDR2 is SYGVNS. Trimming removed 10 bases from V and 5 bases from J, with 20 bases in between. There are 14 residues in the CDR3. Here the CDR3 DNA reads TGTGCCAAACGCCCCTGGGCTAGCACCGAGACCCAGTACTTC. Its protein is CAKRPWASTETQYF. The whole variable domain, filled in from reference TRBV25-1 and TRBJ2-5, reads EADIYQTPRYLVIGTGKKITLECSQTMGHDKMYWYQQDPGMELHLIHYSYGVNSTEKGDLSSESTVSRIRTEHFPLTLESARPSHTSQYLCAKRPWASTETQYFGPGTRLLVL.

V and J are TRBV5-4 and TRBJ2-2, with TRBD1 as a possible D gene (6 bases). V gave up 0 bases and J gave up 7 bases, with 13 bases separating them. Germline loops: CDR1 SGHNT, CDR2 YYREEE (reference sequence). The CDR3 extends over 15 amino acids. CDR3 DNA: TGTGCCAGCAGCTTGGACAGGGCCATCGGCGGGGAGCTGTTTTTT. It translates to CASSLDRAIGGELFF.

CDR3 sequence (DNA): TGTGCCTGGAGTCGATTTACCGAAAAGAGGGAGACCCAGTACTTC. Amino acid sequence: CAWSRFTEKRETQYF. The rearrangement uses TRBV30 and TRBJ2-5; D is unresolved. CDR1 is GTSNPN, CDR2 SVGIG, per germline (reference sequence). The CDR3 length is 15 residues. V was pared by 2 bases and J by 5 bases, with 18 bases between.

The chain links TRBV6-1 to TRBJ1-5; D gene ambiguous. V was clipped by 1 base and J by 6 bases, with 13 bases between them. CDR1 and CDR2 from the germline V gene are MNHNS and SASEGT. The CDR3 has 15 residues. As DNA, the CDR3 is TGTGCCAGCAGTGAAGTTACGTCGGTAGCTCAGCCCCAGCATTTT. Protein product: CASSEVTSVAQPQHF.

The V gene is TRBV14, the J gene TRBJ2-2, with D unclear. V was shortened by 2 bases and J by 6 bases, with 16 bases between the two germline ends. CDR3 length: 16 residues. Germline CDR1 and CDR2: SGHDN and FVKESK. CDR3 amino acids: CASSQLVGSAPGELFF. In DNA form, the CDR3 reads TGTGCCAGCAGCCAATTAGTCGGGTCGGCACCCGGGGAGCTGTTTTTT.

V gene TRBV24-1 combines with J gene TRBJ2-3; TRBD1 matches at 7 bases. Looked up from germline, CDR1 is KGHDR and CDR2 is SFDVKD. Trimming cost V 5 bases and J 7 bases; bases outside gene matches: 5. The CDR3 sequence is 13 residues long. The CDR3 bases are TGTGCCACCAGTGGTGACAGGGTACATACGCAGTATTTT. Translated, it gives CATSGDRVHTQYF.

The CDR3 bases are TGCGCCAGCAGCTTGGGCCAGGGTACCGGGGAGCTGTTTTTT. Translation gives CASSLGQGTGELFF. The genes are TRBV5-1 and TRBJ2-2, with D possibly TRBD1 on 5 matching bases. The germline gives CDR1 SGHRS, CDR2 YFSETQ. Between the trimmed V and J ends, which lost 0 bases and 5 bases, there was a span of 8 bases. The CDR3 runs to 14 residues.

This chain joins TRBV9 and TRBJ1-1, with 7 nucleotides matching TRBD1. This CDR3 is 14 amino acids long. Germline assignment: CDR1 SGDLS and CDR2 YYNGEE. With 3 bases clipped from V and 2 bases from J, the junction kept 4 bases outside the gene matches. CDR3 region: CASSAQGLNTEAFF. For the CDR3, the DNA is TGTGCCAGCAGCGCACAGGGGCTTAACACTGAAGCTTTCTTT.

The J gene is TRBJ2-7, the V gene TRBV30; 7 nucleotides align to TRBD1. The V and J ends lost 2 bases and 3 bases, in that order; junction bases with no gene match: 7. The CDR3 is 14 amino acids. Germline CDR1 is GTSNPN and CDR2 is SVGIG (reference sequence). CDR3 coding DNA: TGTGCCTGGAGTAAGACAGGGCCCCTCTACGAGCAGTACTTC. Translated, it gives CAWSKTGPLYEQYF.

V and J are TRBV30 and TRBJ2-7, with D possibly TRBD2 on 6 matching bases. The V end lost 5 bases, the J end lost 2 bases, and 13 bases lay between the germline ends. The CDR3 extends over 13 amino acids. Per the germline V gene, CDR1 is GTSNPN and CDR2 is SVGIG (reference sequence). The CDR3 coding sequence is TGTGCCTGGTGGGGAGGCGGCGCCTACGAGCAGTACTTC. Translating gives CAWWGGGAYEQYF. The entire variable domain, with the rest obtained from reference TRBV30 and TRBJ2-7, is as follows: SQTIHQWPATLVQPVGSPLSLECTVEGTSNPNLYWYRQAAGRGLQLLFYSVGIGQISSEVPQNLSASRPQDRQFILSSKKLLLSDSGFYLCAWWGGGAYEQYFGPGTRLTVT.

This chain uses TRBV7-2 with TRBJ1-6; no firm D call. V gave up 4 bases and J gave up 9 bases, with 10 bases separating them. Germline V CDR1 and CDR2: SGHTA, FQGNSA. The CDR3 runs to 13 residues. The CDR3 region has the DNA TGTGCCAGCAGCTCTTTGTCAGGTTCACCCCTCCACTTT. It specifies CASSSLSGSPLHF.